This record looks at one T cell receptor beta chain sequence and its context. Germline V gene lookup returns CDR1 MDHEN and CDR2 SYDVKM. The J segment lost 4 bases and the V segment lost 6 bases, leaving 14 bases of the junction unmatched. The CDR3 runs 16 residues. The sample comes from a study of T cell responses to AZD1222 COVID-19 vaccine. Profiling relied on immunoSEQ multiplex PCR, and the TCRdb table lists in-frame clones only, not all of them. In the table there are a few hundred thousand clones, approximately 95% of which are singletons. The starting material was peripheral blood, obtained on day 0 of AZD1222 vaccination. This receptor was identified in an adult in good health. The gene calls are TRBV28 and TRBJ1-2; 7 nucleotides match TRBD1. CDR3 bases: TGTGCCAGCAGCCAACTCCCATATACAGGGGCCTATGGCTACACCTTC. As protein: CASSQLPYTGAYGYTF.